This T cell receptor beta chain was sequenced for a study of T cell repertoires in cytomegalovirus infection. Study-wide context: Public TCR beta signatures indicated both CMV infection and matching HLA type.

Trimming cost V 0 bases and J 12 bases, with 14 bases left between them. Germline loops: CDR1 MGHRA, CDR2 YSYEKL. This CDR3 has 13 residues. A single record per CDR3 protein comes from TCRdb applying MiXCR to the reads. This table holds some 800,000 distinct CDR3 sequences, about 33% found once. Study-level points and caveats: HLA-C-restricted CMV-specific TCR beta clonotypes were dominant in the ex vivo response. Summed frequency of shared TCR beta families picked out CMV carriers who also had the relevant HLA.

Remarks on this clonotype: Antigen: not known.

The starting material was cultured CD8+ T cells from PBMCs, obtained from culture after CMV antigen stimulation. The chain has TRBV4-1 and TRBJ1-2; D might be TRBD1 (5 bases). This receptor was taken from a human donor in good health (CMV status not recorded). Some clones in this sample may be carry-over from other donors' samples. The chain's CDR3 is CASSQDRAGRHTF. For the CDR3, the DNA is TGCGCCAGCAGCCAAGATCGGGCAGGGCGGCACACCTTC.